This T cell receptor beta chain appears in the sequencing data of a study of T cells in Graves' hyperthyroidism and ophthalmopathy. In the study overall: The initial diagnosis was the point when peripheral blood was collected, ahead of any treatment.

There are many counts of this clonotype. RNA transcripts served as the template for amplifying TCR beta CDR3 regions. The HTBI primer set was used in a first-round RT-PCR of the TCR CDR3. MiXCR, run by TCRdb on the multiplex PCR reads, gives a single entry per CDR3 protein. This sample carries around 720,000 distinct CDR3 sequences, under 45% of them seen once, and the ten largest clones take around 30%. Sequencing used blood. This TCR was sampled from a middle-aged woman with Graves' hyperthyroidism.

The CDR3: CASSFARDSGEAFF. CDR3 in DNA: TGTGCCAGCAGCTTTGCCCGCGACAGCGGTGAAGCTTTCTTT. The chain couples TRBV7-2 to TRBJ1-1; D might be TRBD1 (5 bases). Trimming shortened V by 3 bases and J by 7 bases, and 15 bases separated the two germline ends. CDR1 SGHTA and CDR2 FQGNSA come from the germline V gene. The CDR3 runs to 14 residues.